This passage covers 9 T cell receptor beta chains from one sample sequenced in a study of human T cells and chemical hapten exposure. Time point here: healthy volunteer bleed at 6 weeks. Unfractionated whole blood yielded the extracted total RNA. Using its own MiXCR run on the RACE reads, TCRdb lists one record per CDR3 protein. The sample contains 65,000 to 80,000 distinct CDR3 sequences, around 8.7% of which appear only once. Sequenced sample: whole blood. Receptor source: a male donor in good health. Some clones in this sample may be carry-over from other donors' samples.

The DNA of the CDR3 is TGCAGCGTTGACGAGGGCTCAGCTGAAGCTTTCTTT. This encodes CSVDEGSAEAFF. This chain links TRBV29-1 with TRBJ1-1; D is uncertain. CDR3 length: 12 amino acids. V lost 3 bases and J 6 bases, leaving 11 bases between the germline ends. Germline V gene data show CDR1 as SQVTM and CDR2 as ANQGSEA.

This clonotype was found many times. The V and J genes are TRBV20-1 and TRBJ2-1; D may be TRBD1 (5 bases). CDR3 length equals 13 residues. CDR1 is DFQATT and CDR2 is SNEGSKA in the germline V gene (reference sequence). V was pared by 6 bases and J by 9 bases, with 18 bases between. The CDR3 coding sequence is TGCAGTGCCACCGGTGGGGCAATCGGTGAGCAGTTCTTC. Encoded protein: CSATGGAIGEQFF.

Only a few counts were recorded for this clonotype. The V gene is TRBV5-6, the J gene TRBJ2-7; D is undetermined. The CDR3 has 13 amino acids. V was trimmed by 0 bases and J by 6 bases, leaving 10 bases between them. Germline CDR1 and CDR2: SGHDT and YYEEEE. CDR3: CASSLGAGLEQYF. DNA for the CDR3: TGTGCCAGCAGCTTGGGGGCAGGCCTCGAGCAGTACTTC. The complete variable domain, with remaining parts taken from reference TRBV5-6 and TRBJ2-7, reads DAGVTQSPTHLIKTRGQQVTLRCSPKSGHDTVSWYQQALGQGPQFIFQYYEEEERQRGNFPDRFSGHQFPNYSSELNVNALLLGDSALYLCASSLGAGLEQYFGPGTRLTVT.

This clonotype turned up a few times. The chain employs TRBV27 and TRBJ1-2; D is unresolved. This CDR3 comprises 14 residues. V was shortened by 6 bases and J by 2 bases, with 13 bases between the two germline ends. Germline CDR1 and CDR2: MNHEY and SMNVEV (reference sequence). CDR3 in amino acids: CASSSRTGNYGYTF. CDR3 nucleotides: TGTGCCAGCAGCTCCCGGACGGGAAACTATGGCTACACCTTC.

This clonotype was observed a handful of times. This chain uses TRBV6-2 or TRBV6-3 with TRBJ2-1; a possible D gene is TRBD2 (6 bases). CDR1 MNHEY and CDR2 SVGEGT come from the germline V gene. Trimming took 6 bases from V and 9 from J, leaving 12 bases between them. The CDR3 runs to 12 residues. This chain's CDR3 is CASSRLVAEQFF. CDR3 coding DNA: TGTGCCAGCAGCAGACTAGTGGCTGAGCAGTTCTTC.

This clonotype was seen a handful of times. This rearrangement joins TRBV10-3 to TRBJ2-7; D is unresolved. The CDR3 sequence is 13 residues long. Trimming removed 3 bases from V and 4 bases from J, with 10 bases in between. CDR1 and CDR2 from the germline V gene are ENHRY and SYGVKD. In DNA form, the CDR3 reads TGTGCCATCAGTGATAACACCGGTTACGAGCAGTACTTC. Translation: CAISDNTGYEQYF.

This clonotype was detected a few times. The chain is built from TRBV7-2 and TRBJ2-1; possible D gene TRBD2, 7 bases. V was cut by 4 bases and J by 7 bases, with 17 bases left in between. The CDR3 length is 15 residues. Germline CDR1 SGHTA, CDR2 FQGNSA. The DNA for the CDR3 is TGTGCCAGCAGCTCCTGGGGGGGGGCCACGAATGAGCAGTTCTTC. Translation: CASSSWGGATNEQFF.

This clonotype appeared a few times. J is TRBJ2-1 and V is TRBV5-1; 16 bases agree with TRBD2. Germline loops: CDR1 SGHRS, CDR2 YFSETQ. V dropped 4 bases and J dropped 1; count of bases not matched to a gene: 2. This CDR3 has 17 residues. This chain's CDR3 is CASSPGLAGGSYNEQFF. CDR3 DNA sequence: TGCGCCAGCAGCCCGGGACTAGCGGGGGGGTCCTACAATGAGCAGTTCTTC.

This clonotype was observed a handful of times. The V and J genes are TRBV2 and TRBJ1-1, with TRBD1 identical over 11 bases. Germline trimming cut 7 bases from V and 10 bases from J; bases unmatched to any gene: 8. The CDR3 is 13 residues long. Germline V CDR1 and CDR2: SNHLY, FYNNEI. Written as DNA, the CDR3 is TGTGCCAGCACCGGACAGGGGGCTACACGAGCTTTCTTT. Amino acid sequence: CASTGQGATRAFF.